This T cell receptor (beta chain) derives from a study of post-analysis software for immune sequencing data. This clonotype was counted only a few times. cDNA libraries for TCR beta contained unique molecular identifiers. Between roughly 1 and 10 million T cells gave rise to hundreds of thousands of cDNA molecules. TCRdb reanalysed the PCR reads using MiXCR and keeps one entry per CDR3 protein. The sample holds fewer than 600,000 distinct CDR3 sequences, around 40% seen once. The sequence derives from a girl aged 10 to 17 with multiple sclerosis. Sequencing was done on a sample of blood.

The CDR3 DNA follows: TGTGCCAGCAGCCAACAACTAGCGGGAGAGATTGCGGAGCAGTTCTTC. Translated: CASSQQLAGEIAEQFF. The chain has TRBV12-3 or TRBV12-4 and TRBJ2-1; TRBD2 aligns across 11 bases. With V trimmed by 6 bases and J by 10 bases, 14 bases remained unmatched. CDR3 size: 16 residues.